Sequencing of this TCR beta chain was carried out in a study of T cell changes during pregnancy in multiple sclerosis. This CDR3 comprises 12 residues. V shed 7 bases and J shed 6 bases, with 9 bases lying between them. Looked up from germline, CDR1 is SGHTA and CDR2 is FQGNSA. Repertoires were generated with immunoSEQ multiplex PCR, while TCRdb's copy carries only in-frame clones and drops some. The sample has around 95,000 clones; 94% are singletons. The sequence was collected from a female donor in good health, enrolled as a control in a pregnancy study. The chain couples TRBV7-2 to TRBJ2-2; no firm D call. The sequences come from peripheral blood, collected after pregnancy. CDR3 protein: CASTLRAGELFF. DNA for the CDR3: TGTGCCAGCACCCTCCGGGCCGGGGAGCTGTTTTTT.